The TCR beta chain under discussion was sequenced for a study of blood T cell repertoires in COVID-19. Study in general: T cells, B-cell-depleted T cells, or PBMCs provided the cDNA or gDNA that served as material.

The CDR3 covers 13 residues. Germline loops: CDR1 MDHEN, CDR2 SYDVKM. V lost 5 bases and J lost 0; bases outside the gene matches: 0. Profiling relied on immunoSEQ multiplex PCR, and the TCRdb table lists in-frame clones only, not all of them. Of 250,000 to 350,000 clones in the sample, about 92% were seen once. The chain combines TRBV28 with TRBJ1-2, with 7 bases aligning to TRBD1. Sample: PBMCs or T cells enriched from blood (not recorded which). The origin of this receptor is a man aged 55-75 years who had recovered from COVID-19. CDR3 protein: CASSGQANYGYTF. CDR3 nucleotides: TGTGCCAGCAGTGGACAGGCTAACTATGGCTACACCTTC.